Listed below are T cell receptor beta chains from one sample, sequenced in a study of CD8+CD57+ T cells in acquired aplastic anemia. TCRdb independently ran MiXCR on the reads; one entry per CDR3 protein. The repertoire includes about 200,000 distinct CDR3 sequences, 65% of them detected once, and around three fifths sits in the top ten. The sample comprised sorted CD4+, CD8+, or CD8+CD57+ T cells (not recorded which) from PBMCs. The receptors stem from a human donor with aplastic anemia. Both conserved end residues are part of each CDR3. The order of the fields is J gene, V gene, clone size, CDR3 length, D gene, CDR3 protein, CDR3 DNA. A D gene is named only where the DNA matches it firmly. A clone size is listed for some rows: how often the clone was seen (once, few, many), or a class if it is expanded.

TRBJ2-7 | TRBV2 | NA | 15 | NA | CASIVSRRYAYEQYF | TGTGCCAGCATAGTTTCCAGACGTTATGCCTACGAGCAGTACTTC
TRBJ2-1 | TRBV11-2 | NA | 14 | NA | CASSPGSTGYEQFF | TGTGCCAGCAGCCCCGGGTCGACGGGGTATGAGCAGTTCTTC
TRBJ1-1 | TRBV20-1 | once | 13 | NA | CSARGGTGTEAFF | TGCAGCGCACGCGGGGGAACCGGGACTGAAGCTTTCTTT
TRBJ1-5 | TRBV24-1 | NA | 16 | NA | CATSDSGRGSNQPQHF | TGTGCCACCAGTGATTCAGGGAGGGGCAGCAATCAGCCCCAGCATTTT
TRBJ2-7 | TRBV7-9 | few | 14 | NA | CASSPPGLTWEQYF | TGTGCCAGCAGCCCCCCGGGATTGACCTGGGAGCAGTACTTC
TRBJ1-4 | TRBV2 | NA | 15 | NA | CASSGMTGSNEKLFF | TGTGCCAGCAGTGGGATGACAGGAAGTAATGAAAAACTGTTTTTT
TRBJ2-1 | TRBV2 | many | 14 | NA | CASSDGLRVNEQFF | TGTGCCAGCAGTGATGGGTTGCGAGTCAATGAGCAGTTCTTC
TRBJ2-2 | TRBV24-1 | NA | 18 | TRBD2 | CATSDPLAGGPPTGELFF | TGTGCCACCAGTGATCCCTTAGCGGGGGGCCCTCCCACCGGGGAGCTGTTTTTT
TRBJ1-4 | TRBV12-3/TRBV12-4 | few | 13 | NA | CASSLTGDEKLFF | TGTGCCAGCAGCTTAACGGGAGACGAAAAACTGTTTTTT
TRBJ2-5 | TRBV20-1 | few | 18 | TRBD2 | CSATQPSGRAINQETQYF | TGCAGTGCTACCCAACCTAGCGGGAGGGCCATAAATCAAGAGACCCAGTACTTC